This TCR beta chain was captured in a study of blood T cell repertoires in COVID-19. Study-wide background: Both acute and convalescent COVID-19 samples were obtained from the United States, Italy and Spain. PBMCs, B-cell-depleted T cells, or T cells provided the cDNA or gDNA that made up the material.

Some clones are missing from TCRdb's copy, which holds only in-frame ones; the method was immunoSEQ multiplex PCR. The data show roughly 350,000 clones, roughly 90% seen once. Germline CDR1 reads MNHNS; CDR2 reads SASEGT. This CDR3 region has 15 residues. With 2 bases removed from V and 4 bases from J, the gap between germline ends came to 14 bases. The sample holds one count of this clone. Input material: peripheral blood. This chain connects TRBV6-1 to TRBJ2-5, with D perhaps TRBD1 (6 bases). The TCR originated in a woman in her seventies with COVID-19, enrolled during active disease. This CDR3 is CASSEQQTGGETQYF. The CDR3 DNA is TGTGCCAGCAGTGAACAGCAGACAGGAGGAGAGACCCAGTACTTC.